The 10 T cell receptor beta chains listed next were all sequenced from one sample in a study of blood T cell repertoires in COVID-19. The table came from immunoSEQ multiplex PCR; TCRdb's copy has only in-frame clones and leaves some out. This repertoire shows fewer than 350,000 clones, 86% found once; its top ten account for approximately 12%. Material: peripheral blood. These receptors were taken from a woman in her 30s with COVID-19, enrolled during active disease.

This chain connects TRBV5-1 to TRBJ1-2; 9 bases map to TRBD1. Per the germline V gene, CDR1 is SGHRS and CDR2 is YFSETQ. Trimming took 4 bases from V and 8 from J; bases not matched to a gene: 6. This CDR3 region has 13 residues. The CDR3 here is CASSLQGADGYTF. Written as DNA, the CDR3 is TGCGCCAGCAGCCTACAGGGGGCGGACGGCTACACCTTC. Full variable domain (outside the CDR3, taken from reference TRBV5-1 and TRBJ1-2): KAGVTQTPRYLIKTRGQQVTLSCSPISGHRSVSWYQQTPGQGLQFLFEYFSETQRNKGNFPGRFSGRQFSNSRSEMNVSTLELGDSALYLCASSLQGADGYTFGSGTRLTVV.

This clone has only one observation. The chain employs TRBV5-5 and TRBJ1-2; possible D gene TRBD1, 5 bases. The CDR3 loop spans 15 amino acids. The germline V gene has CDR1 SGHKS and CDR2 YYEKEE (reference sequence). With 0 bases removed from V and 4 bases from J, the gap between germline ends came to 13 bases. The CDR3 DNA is TGTGCCAGCAGCTTGGTGCAGGGAGGTGGCTATGGCTACACCTTC. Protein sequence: CASSLVQGGGYGYTF.

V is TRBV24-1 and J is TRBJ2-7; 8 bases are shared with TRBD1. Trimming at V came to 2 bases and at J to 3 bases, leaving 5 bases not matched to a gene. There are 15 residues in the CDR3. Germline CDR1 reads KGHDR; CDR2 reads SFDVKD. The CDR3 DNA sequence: TGTGCCACCAGTGATTCCAAGACAGGGGTCTACGAGCAGTACTTC. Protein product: CATSDSKTGVYEQYF.

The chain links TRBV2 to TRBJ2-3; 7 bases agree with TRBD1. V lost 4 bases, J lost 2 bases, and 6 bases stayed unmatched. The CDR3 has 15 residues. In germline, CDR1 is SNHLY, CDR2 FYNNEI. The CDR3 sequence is CASSVQGWITDTQYF. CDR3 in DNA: TGTGCCAGCAGTGTACAGGGGTGGATCACAGATACGCAGTATTTT.

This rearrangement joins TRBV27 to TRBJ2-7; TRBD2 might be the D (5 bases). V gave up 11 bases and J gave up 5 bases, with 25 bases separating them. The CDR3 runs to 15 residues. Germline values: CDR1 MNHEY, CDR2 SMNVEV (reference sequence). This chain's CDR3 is CAVHYGERARHEQYF. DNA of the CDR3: TGTGCCGTTCACTATGGGGAGAGGGCGAGGCACGAGCAGTACTTC.

In nucleotides, the CDR3 is TGTGCCATCAGTGATACTGTCGAGCAGTACTTC. Translated: CAISDTVEQYF. The chain employs TRBV10-3 and TRBJ2-7, with D unclear. The CDR3 runs 11 residues. The V end was cut by 3 bases, the J end by 6 bases, with 6 bases between. The germline V gene encodes CDR1 ENHRY and CDR2 SYGVKD.

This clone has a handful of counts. CDR3 DNA sequence: TGTGCCAGCTCACCAGCGGGGGGTTCAGAGACCCAGTACTTC. Protein sequence: CASSPAGGSETQYF. This chain joins TRBV18 and TRBJ2-5, with 8 bases fitting TRBD2. The CDR3 is 14 amino acids. CDR1 KGHSH and CDR2 LQKENI come from the germline V gene. J was trimmed by 4 bases and V by 2 bases; bases with no gene match: 3.

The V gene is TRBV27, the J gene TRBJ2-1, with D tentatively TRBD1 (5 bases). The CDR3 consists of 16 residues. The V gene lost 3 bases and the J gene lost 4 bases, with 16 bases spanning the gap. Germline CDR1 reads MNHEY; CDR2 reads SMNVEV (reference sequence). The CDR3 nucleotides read TGTGCCAGCAGTTTCATTACTCAGGGATTTTACAATGAGCAGTTCTTC. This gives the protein CASSFITQGFYNEQFF.

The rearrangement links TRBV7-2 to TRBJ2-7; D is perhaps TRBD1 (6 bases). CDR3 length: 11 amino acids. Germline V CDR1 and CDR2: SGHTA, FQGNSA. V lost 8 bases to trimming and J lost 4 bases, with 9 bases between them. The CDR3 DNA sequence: TGTGCCAGCGGCAGGGGATACGAGCAGTACTTC. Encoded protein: CASGRGYEQYF. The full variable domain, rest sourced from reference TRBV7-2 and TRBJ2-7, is GAGVSQSPSNKVTEKGKDVELRCDPISGHTALYWYRQSLGQGLEFLIYFQGNSAPDKSGLPSDRFSAERTGGSVSTLTIQRTQQEDSAVYLCASGRGYEQYFGPGTRLTVT.

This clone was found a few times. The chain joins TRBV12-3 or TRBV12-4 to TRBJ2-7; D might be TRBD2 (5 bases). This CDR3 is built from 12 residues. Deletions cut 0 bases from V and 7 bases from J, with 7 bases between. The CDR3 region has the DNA TGTGCCAGCAGTTTAGCGCCGGGGGAGCAGTACTTC. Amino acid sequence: CASSLAPGEQYF.